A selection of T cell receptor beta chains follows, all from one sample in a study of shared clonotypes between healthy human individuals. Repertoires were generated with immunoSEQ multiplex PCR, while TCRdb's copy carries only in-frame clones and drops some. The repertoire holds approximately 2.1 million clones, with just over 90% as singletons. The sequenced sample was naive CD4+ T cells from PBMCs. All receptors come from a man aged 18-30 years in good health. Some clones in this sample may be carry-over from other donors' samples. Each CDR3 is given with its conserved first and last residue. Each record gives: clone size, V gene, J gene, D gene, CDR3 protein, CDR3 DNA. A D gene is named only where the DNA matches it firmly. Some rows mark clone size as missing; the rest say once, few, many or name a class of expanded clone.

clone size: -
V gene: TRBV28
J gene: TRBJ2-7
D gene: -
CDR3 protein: CASSLGGAGPQSYEQYF
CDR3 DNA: TGTGCCAGCAGTTTAGGAGGGGCAGGACCCCAATCCTACGAGCAGTACTTC

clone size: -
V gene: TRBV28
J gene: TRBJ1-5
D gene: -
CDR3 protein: CASRYYSNQPQHF
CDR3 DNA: TGTGCCAGCAGATATTATAGCAATCAGCCCCAGCATTTT

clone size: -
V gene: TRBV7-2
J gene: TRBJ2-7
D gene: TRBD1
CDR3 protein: CASSFRQGLTYEQYF
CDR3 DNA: TGTGCCAGCAGCTTTCGACAGGGGCTGACCTACGAGCAGTACTTC

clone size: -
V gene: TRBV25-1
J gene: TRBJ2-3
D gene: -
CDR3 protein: CASSDPGEQYF
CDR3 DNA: TGTGCCAGCAGCGACCCCGGGGAGCAGTATTTT

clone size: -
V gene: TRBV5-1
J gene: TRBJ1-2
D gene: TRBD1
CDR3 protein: CASSLAGDSSSYGYTF
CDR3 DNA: TGCGCCAGCAGCTTGGCCGGGGACAGTAGCTCCTATGGCTACACCTTC

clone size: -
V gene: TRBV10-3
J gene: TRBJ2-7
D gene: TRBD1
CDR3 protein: CATRPGQGYEQYF
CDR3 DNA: TGTGCCACGAGACCGGGACAGGGCTACGAGCAGTACTTC

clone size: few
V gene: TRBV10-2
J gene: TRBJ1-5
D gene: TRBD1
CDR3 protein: CASRADRGRNQPQHF
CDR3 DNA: TGCGCCAGCAGAGCGGACAGGGGGCGCAATCAGCCCCAGCATTTT

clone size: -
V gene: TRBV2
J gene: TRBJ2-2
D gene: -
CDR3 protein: CASSDITQTPGELFF
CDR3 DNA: TGTGCCAGCAGTGATATCACCCAGACCCCCGGGGAGCTGTTTTTT

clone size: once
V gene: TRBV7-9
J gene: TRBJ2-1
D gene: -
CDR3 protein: CASSPRGLAEYNEQFF
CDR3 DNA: TGTGCCAGCAGCCCTCGGGGGCTAGCGGAGTACAATGAGCAGTTCTTC

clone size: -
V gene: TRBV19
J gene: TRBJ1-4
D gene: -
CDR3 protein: CASSLRGAPNEKLFF
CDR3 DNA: TGTGCCAGTAGTTTAAGGGGGGCGCCTAATGAAAAACTGTTTTTT

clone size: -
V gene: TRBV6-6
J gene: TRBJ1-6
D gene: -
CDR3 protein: CASSTTGEGGDSPLHF
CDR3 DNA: TGTGCCAGCAGTACCACCGGGGAGGGTGGTGATTCACCCCTCCACTTT

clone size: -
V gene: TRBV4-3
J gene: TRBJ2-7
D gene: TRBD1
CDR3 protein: CASSQDLGQGAVEQYF
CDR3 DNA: TGCGCCAGCAGCCAAGATCTGGGGCAGGGGGCGGTCGAGCAGTACTTC

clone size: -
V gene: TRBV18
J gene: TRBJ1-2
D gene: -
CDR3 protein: CASSREFYGYTF
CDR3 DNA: TGTGCCAGCTCAAGGGAATTCTATGGCTACACCTTC

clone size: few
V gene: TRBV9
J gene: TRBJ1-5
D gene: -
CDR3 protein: CASSVGGGNQPQHF
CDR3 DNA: TGTGCCAGCAGCGTAGGAGGGGGCAATCAGCCCCAGCATTTT

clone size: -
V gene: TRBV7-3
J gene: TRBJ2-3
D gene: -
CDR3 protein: CASSLGVVTLNPSSDTQYF
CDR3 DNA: TGTGCCAGCAGCCTAGGCGTTGTGACCCTAAATCCTTCATCAGATACGCAGTATTTT

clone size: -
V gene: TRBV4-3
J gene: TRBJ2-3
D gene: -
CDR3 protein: CASSPQRGGKTDTQYF
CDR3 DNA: TGCGCCAGCAGCCCTCAGCGCGGCGGGAAGACAGATACGCAGTATTTT

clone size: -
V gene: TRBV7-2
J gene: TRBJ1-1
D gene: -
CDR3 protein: CASSLVAGSLAEAFF
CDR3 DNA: TGTGCCAGCAGCTTAGTCGCGGGGAGCTTGGCTGAAGCTTTCTTT

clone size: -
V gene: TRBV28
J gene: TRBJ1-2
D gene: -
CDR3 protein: CASSPPVHGYTF
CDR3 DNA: TGTGCCAGCAGTCCCCCCGTACATGGCTACACCTTC

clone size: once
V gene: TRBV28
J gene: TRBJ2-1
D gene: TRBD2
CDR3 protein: CASSEYSGSSYNEQFF
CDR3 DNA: TGTGCCAGCAGTGAATATAGCGGGAGCTCCTACAATGAGCAGTTCTTC

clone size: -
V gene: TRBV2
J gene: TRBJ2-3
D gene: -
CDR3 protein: CASSPTRSTSTDTQYF
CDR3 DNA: TGTGCCAGCAGCCCGACCAGGAGCACTAGCACAGATACGCAGTATTTT

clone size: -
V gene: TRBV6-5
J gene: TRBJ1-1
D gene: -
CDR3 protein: CASFTTLDRRAFF
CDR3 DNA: TGTGCCAGCTTCACGACTTTGGACAGACGAGCTTTCTTT

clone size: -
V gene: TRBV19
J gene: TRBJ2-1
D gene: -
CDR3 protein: CASSIEQLGEQFF
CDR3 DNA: TGTGCCAGTAGTATAGAACAGCTGGGGGAGCAGTTCTTC

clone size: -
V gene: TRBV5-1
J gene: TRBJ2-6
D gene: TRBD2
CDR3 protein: CASSLRASGSSGANVLTF
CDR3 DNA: TGCGCCAGCAGCTTGCGCGCTAGCGGGAGTTCTGGGGCCAACGTCCTGACTTTC